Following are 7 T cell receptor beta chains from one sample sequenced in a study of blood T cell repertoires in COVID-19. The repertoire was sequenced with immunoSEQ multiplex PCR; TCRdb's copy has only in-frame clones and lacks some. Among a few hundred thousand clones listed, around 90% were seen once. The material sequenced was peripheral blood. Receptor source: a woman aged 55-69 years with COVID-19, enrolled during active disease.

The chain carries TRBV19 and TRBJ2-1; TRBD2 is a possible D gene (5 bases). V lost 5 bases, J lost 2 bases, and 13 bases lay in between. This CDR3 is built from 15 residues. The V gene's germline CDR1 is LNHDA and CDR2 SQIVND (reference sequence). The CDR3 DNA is TGTGCCAGTAGTCTCGGGATAGAGGCCTACAATGAGCAGTTCTTC. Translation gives CASSLGIEAYNEQFF.

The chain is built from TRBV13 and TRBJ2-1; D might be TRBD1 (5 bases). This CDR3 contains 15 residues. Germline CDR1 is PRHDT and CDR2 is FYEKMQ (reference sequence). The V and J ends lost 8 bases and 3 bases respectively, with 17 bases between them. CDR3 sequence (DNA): TGTGCCAGCTCAAAAGGATTGGACAACTACAATGAGCAGTTCTTC. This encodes CASSKGLDNYNEQFF.

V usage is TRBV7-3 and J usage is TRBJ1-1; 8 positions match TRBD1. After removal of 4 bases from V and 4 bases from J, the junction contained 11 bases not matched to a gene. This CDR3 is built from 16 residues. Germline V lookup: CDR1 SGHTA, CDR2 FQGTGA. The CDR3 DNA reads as TGTGCCAGCAGCTCTCCGGGACAGGCCTTTGCCACTGAAGCTTTCTTT. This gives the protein CASSSPGQAFATEAFF.

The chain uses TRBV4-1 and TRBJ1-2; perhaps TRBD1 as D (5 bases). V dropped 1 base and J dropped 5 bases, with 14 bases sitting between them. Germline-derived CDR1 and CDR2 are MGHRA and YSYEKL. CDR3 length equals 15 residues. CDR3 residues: CASSQVSPPGYGYTF. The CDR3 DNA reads TGCGCCAGCAGCCAAGTATCACCTCCAGGGTATGGCTACACCTTC.

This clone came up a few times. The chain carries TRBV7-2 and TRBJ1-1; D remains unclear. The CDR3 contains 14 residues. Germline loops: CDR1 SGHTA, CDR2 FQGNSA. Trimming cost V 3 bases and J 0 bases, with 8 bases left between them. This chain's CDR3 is CASSFEALNTEAFF. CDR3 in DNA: TGTGCCAGCAGCTTCGAGGCGTTGAACACTGAAGCTTTCTTT. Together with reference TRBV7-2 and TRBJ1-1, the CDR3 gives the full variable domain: GAGVSQSPSNKVTEKGKDVELRCDPISGHTALYWYRQSLGQGLEFLIYFQGNSAPDKSGLPSDRFSAERTGGSVSTLTIQRTQQEDSAVYLCASSFEALNTEAFFGQGTRLTVV.

The CDR3 is CSASRGDMNTEAFF. Written as DNA, the CDR3 is TGCAGTGCTAGTCGGGGGGACATGAACACTGAAGCTTTCTTT. The rearrangement links TRBV20-1 to TRBJ1-1, with a weak D call TRBD1 (6 bases). Germline loops: CDR1 DFQATT, CDR2 SNEGSKA (reference sequence). The CDR3 loop spans 14 amino acids. V gave up 3 bases and J gave up 0 bases, with 11 bases separating them.

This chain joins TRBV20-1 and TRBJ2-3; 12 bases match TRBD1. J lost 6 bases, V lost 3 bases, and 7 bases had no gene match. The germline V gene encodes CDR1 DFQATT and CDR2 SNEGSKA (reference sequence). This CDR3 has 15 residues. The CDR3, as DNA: TGCAGTGCTAGTGGGGGGGACAGGGGGCATGATACGCAGTATTTT. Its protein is CSASGGDRGHDTQYF.